A selection of T cell receptor beta chains follows, all from one sample in a study of cytomegalovirus exposure and HLA in healthy donors. Only in-frame clones appear in the TCRdb table, and some are missing; sequencing was by immunoSEQ multiplex PCR. The sample shows some 210,000 clones, around 73% of them seen only once. Sequenced sample: PBMCs. Receptor source: a male donor in good health and CMV-seronegative. The CDR3 runs from the conserved cysteine through the conserved F or W. Fields, in order: V gene, J gene, CDR3 length, D gene, clone size, CDR3 protein, CDR3 DNA. D genes are given only for firm matches. Size values are once, few and many counts, or a class for expanded clones, and some rows have none.

TRBV5-1,TRBJ2-6,14,NA,few,CASSLFEGANVLTF,TGCGCCAGCAGCTTATTCGAGGGAGCCAACGTCCTGACTTTC
TRBV18,TRBJ2-4,17,TRBD1,NA,CASSRVRGRTRGNIQYF,TGTGCCAGCTCCCGAGTCAGGGGGCGAACAAGGGGGAACATTCAGTACTTC
TRBV6-5,TRBJ1-4,12,NA,NA,CASSDTHEKLFF,TGTGCCAGCAGCGACACCCACGAAAAACTGTTTTTT
TRBV4-2,TRBJ2-7,15,TRBD1,NA,CASSRAETGIHEQYF,TGTGCCAGCAGCCGAGCCGAGACAGGGATCCACGAGCAGTACTTC
TRBV11-1,TRBJ2-5,14,TRBD2,NA,CASSPREGRETQYF,TGTGCCAGCAGCCCGCGGGAGGGCCGAGAGACCCAGTACTTC
TRBV6-1,TRBJ2-5,14,TRBD1,NA,CASSGRDRAETQYF,TGTGCCAGCAGTGGACGGGACAGGGCTGAGACCCAGTACTTC
TRBV7-2,TRBJ2-5,17,TRBD2,NA,CASSLGSLAGFSETQYF,TGTGCCAGCAGCTTAGGATCCCTAGCGGGATTCTCAGAGACCCAGTACTTC
TRBV18,TRBJ1-1,17,NA,NA,CASSPTNGAKGWAEAFF,TGTGCCAGCTCACCCACGAATGGCGCTAAGGGGTGGGCTGAAGCTTTCTTT
TRBV28,TRBJ2-7,16,NA,NA,CASSLRGAGTSYEQYF,TGTGCCAGCAGTTTACGCGGGGCAGGGACCTCCTACGAGCAGTACTTC
TRBV15,TRBJ1-1,15,NA,NA,CATSRDREGNTEAFF,TGTGCCACCAGCAGAGATCGTGAGGGGAACACTGAAGCTTTCTTT
TRBV27,TRBJ2-1,15,NA,once,CASSPQGRGYNEQFF,TGTGCCAGCAGTCCCCAGGGGAGGGGTTACAATGAGCAGTTCTTC
TRBV14,TRBJ2-1,17,NA,NA,CASSPPVSPGSYNEQFF,TGTGCCAGCAGCCCCCCCGTGAGCCCTGGTTCCTACAATGAGCAGTTCTTC
TRBV6-1,TRBJ1-1,17,NA,NA,CASSEAPGGSVNTEAFF,TGTGCCAGCAGTGAAGCCCCAGGAGGTTCAGTGAACACTGAAGCTTTCTTT
TRBV15,TRBJ2-3,14,NA,NA,CATSRRRDTDTQYF,TGTGCCACCAGCAGACGCCGGGATACAGATACGCAGTATTTT
TRBV4-1,TRBJ2-1,17,NA,NA,CASSQPRAGQAYNEQFF,TGCGCCAGCAGCCAGCCCCGCGCAGGGCAGGCCTACAATGAGCAGTTCTTC
TRBV29-1,TRBJ2-1,12,NA,NA,CSVGRAEGMALF,TGCAGCGTTGGGAGGGCCGAGGGTATGGCGCTCTTC
TRBV14,TRBJ2-3,16,NA,NA,CASSHRQDRSTDTQYF,TGTGCCAGCAGCCATCGACAGGATCGGAGCACAGATACGCAGTATTTT
TRBV25-1,TRBJ2-7,15,NA,NA,CASSESTGSRDEQYF,TGTGCCAGCAGTGAATCTACCGGGAGTAGGGACGAGCAGTACTTC
TRBV7-3,TRBJ2-1,14,NA,few,CASSRGHPNNEQFF,TGTGCCAGCAGCCGGGGACACCCAAACAATGAGCAGTTCTTC
TRBV7-8,TRBJ2-1,15,TRBD2,NA,CASSTTGGASLEQFF,TGTGCCAGCAGCACCACGGGGGGGGCCTCACTCGAGCAGTTCTTC
TRBV5-1,TRBJ1-1,14,NA,NA,CASSSTGANTEAFF,TGCGCCAGCAGCAGCACTGGGGCGAACACTGAAGCTTTCTTT
TRBV10-3,TRBJ1-1,13,NA,few,CAISGPWNTEAFF,TGTGCCATCAGTGGTCCTTGGAACACTGAAGCTTTCTTT
TRBV14,TRBJ2-1,16,TRBD2,NA,CASSPQWASGRYEQFF,TGTGCCAGCAGCCCTCAGTGGGCTAGCGGGAGGTATGAGCAGTTCTTC
TRBV4-2,TRBJ1-5,15,NA,NA,CASSLLGAPDQPQHF,TGTGCCAGCAGCCTCCTCGGAGCGCCTGATCAGCCCCAGCATTTT
TRBV2,TRBJ1-5,14,NA,NA,CASSDYGYNQPQHF,TGTGCCAGCAGTGACTACGGTTACAATCAGCCCCAGCATTTT
TRBV27,TRBJ2-3,14,TRBD1,NA,CASSYGTGGDTQYF,TGTGCCAGCAGTTACGGCACAGGGGGAGATACGCAGTATTTT
TRBV7-8,TRBJ2-6,19,TRBD1,NA,CASSCITGGASTGANVLTF,TGTGCCAGCAGCTGCATCACAGGGGGCGCATCCACCGGGGCCAACGTCCTGACTTTC
TRBV10-2,TRBJ1-5,15,NA,few,CASRQTPYSNQPQHF,TGCGCCAGCAGACAGACACCGTATAGCAATCAGCCCCAGCATTTT
TRBV7-8,TRBJ2-2,16,TRBD1,NA,CASSSSDRGNTGELFF,TGTGCCAGCAGCTCGTCGGACAGGGGTAACACCGGGGAGCTGTTTTTT
TRBV18,TRBJ2-7,14,NA,once,CASVGQRNSYEQYF,TGTGCCAGCGTAGGCCAGCGGAACTCCTACGAGCAGTACTTC
TRBV6-1,TRBJ2-7,14,TRBD1,few,CASSGTGPSYEQYF,TGTGCCAGCAGTGGGACAGGGCCTTCCTACGAGCAGTACTTC
TRBV19,TRBJ1-3,15,NA,NA,CATGGPGDSGNTIYF,TGTGCCACCGGGGGTCCGGGAGACTCTGGAAACACCATATATTTT
TRBV10-2,TRBJ2-7,14,TRBD2,NA,CASSEGTSWREQYF,TGCGCCAGCAGTGAGGGGACTAGCTGGAGGGAGCAGTACTTC
TRBV19,TRBJ1-3,14,NA,NA,CASKTDRPGNTIYF,TGTGCCAGTAAAACAGACAGGCCTGGAAACACCATATATTTT
TRBV6-5,TRBJ2-1,15,NA,NA,CASSYSRISYNEQFF,TGTGCCAGCAGTTACTCGAGGATATCCTACAATGAGCAGTTCTTC
TRBV30,TRBJ2-7,13,NA,NA,CAVDRWTDYEQYF,TGTGCCGTTGACCGTTGGACAGACTACGAGCAGTACTTC
TRBV18,TRBJ2-7,14,NA,NA,CASSAGTSMIEQYF,TGTGCCAGCTCAGCCGGGACATCTATGATCGAGCAGTACTTC
TRBV9,TRBJ1-4,17,TRBD1,NA,CASSASTGAGTNEKLFF,TGTGCCAGCAGCGCCTCAACAGGGGCGGGTACTAATGAAAAACTGTTTTTT
TRBV27,TRBJ2-7,20,TRBD2,NA,CASSFRASGRAGGGFYEQYF,TGTGCCAGCAGTTTCCGGGCTAGCGGGAGGGCTGGAGGGGGCTTCTACGAGCAGTACTTC
TRBV6-5,TRBJ2-1,15,TRBD2,once,CASSYGLAKASEQFF,TGTGCCAGCAGTTACGGACTAGCCAAAGCAAGTGAGCAGTTCTTC
TRBV6-5,TRBJ2-3,13,TRBD2,few,CASTGLGTDTQYF,TGTGCCAGCACGGGACTAGGAACGGATACGCAGTATTTT
TRBV27,TRBJ2-1,12,NA,NA,CASSLRGNEQFF,TGTGCCAGCAGTTTACGAGGGAATGAGCAGTTCTTC
TRBV19,TRBJ1-1,13,TRBD1,few,CASRVQGAREAFF,TGTGCCAGTAGAGTACAGGGGGCACGCGAAGCTTTCTTT
TRBV6-1,TRBJ2-1,15,NA,NA,CASSLVSTSYNEQFF,TGTGCCAGCAGTCTGGTCTCGACTTCATACAATGAGCAGTTCTTC
TRBV7-9,TRBJ1-4,13,NA,few,CASSLAAGRKLFF,TGTGCCAGCAGCTTAGCGGCAGGTCGAAAACTGTTTTTT
TRBV7-2,TRBJ2-1,15,NA,NA,CASSLVVGVYNEQFF,TGTGCCAGCAGCTTAGTGGTAGGAGTATACAATGAGCAGTTCTTC
TRBV5-1,TRBJ2-1,15,NA,NA,CASSRRSDSYNEQFF,TGCGCCAGCAGCCGAAGGAGTGACTCCTACAATGAGCAGTTCTTC
TRBV7-9,TRBJ2-7,14,NA,NA,CASSSVLRGYEQYF,TGTGCCAGCAGCTCTGTTTTGCGCGGATACGAGCAGTACTTC